The 17 T cell receptor beta chains in this list originate from one sample, sequenced in a study of T cell clonality in common variable immunodeficiency. Points from the study as a whole: Common variable immunodeficiency TCR beta sequences reportedly had fewer deletions and N-nucleotide insertions.

The data were produced by immunoSEQ multiplex PCR, yet TCRdb's version contains in-frame clones alone and is incomplete. Listed for the sample are fewer than 20,000 clones, none seen a single time. Their antigen targets remain unknown. The source material was peripheral blood mononuclear cells. The receptor set was obtained from a human donor with common variable immunodeficiency.

Ten or more counts support this clone. The junction departs from the called germline gene at one end, perhaps through a read error. The sequenced fragment ends 3 residues before the CDR3 boundary, so the rest is inferred from the germline J gene. The V call is TRBV6-1, the J call TRBJ2-5; TRBD2 matches 8 bases. CDR1 MNHNS and CDR2 SASEGT come from the germline V gene. The CDR3 consists of 15 residues. Incomplete CDR3 DNA: TGTGCCAGCCGTGACCGTAGCGGGGTTGTGGAGACC. Residues: CASRDRSGVVET. The full CDR3 protein is CASRDRSGVVETQYF.

This clone appeared many times. Read data end 3 residues before the CDR3 end; the end is taken from the germline J gene. The chain is built from TRBV7-9 and TRBJ2-1, with 10 bases aligning to TRBD2. Per the germline V gene, CDR1 is SEHNR and CDR2 is FQNEAQ (reference sequence). The J segment lost 4 bases and the V segment lost 4 bases, leaving 4 bases of the junction unmatched. The CDR3 consists of 15 residues. The CDR3 loop is CASSSSGGPYNEQFF. The CDR3 DNA, read in part, is TGTGCCAGCAGCTCTAGCGGGGGCCCGTACAATGAG.

This clone has just a few counts. With the read ending 3 residues before the CDR3 end, the germline J gene is used to fill in that end. The chain links TRBV7-2 to TRBJ1-2; D unclear. The length of the CDR3 is 14 residues. CDR1 SGHTA and CDR2 FQGNSA come from the germline V gene. V lost 0 bases and J lost 4, with 9 bases in between. The CDR3 is CASSLAQGSYGYTF. The part of the CDR3 DNA that was read is TGTGCCAGCAGCTTAGCGCAAGGGTCCTATGGC.

Remarks on this clone: From the germline J gene comes the end of the CDR3, since the read stops 3 residues before it. The chain uses TRBV7-9 and TRBJ1-6; D is perhaps TRBD1 (6 bases). CDR3 length: 15 amino acids. V was cut by 3 bases and J by 6 bases, with 12 bases left in between. The germline V gene encodes CDR1 SEHNR and CDR2 FQNEAQ (reference sequence). CDR3 DNA, as far as it was read: TGTGCCAGCAGCTTCCGACAGGATGCTAATTCACCC. Translating gives CASSFRQDANSP. The complete CDR3 reads CASSFRQDANSPLHF.

This clone has at least ten counts. The CDR3 goes on 3 residues after the read ends, and that part is filled in from the germline J gene. The J gene is TRBJ2-2, the V gene TRBV7-6; maybe TRBD1 (5 bases). Trimming pared 4 bases from V and 1 base from J, leaving 13 bases between. Germline V gene data show CDR1 as SGHVS and CDR2 as FNYEAQ. CDR3 length: 16 residues. The sequenced CDR3 bases are TGTGCCAGCAGCTCTAAACAAGGGGTGAACACCGGGGAG. Its translation is CASSSKQGVNTGE. The full CDR3 reads CASSSKQGVNTGELFF. The full variable domain, in which reference TRBV7-6 and TRBJ2-2 provide the parts outside the CDR3, is GAGVSQSPRYKVTKRGQDVALRCDPISGHVSLYWYRQALGQGPEFLTYFNYEAQQDKSGLPNDRFSAERPEGSISTLTIQRTEQRDSAMYRCASSSKQGVNTGELFFGEGSRLTVL.

The sample holds many counts of this clone. The read ends 3 residues early relative to the CDR3; the germline J gene fills the gap. This chain links TRBV7-9 with TRBJ1-1; 8 bases are shared with TRBD1. CDR1 and CDR2 (germline): SEHNR, FQNEAQ (reference sequence). Unmatched junction bases numbered 6, after V lost 5 bases and J lost 4 bases. The length of the CDR3 is 14 residues. The CDR3 bases that were read are TGTGCCAGCAGCCCACAGGGGGTGAGCACTGAA. It is translated as CASSPQGVSTE. The full CDR3 is CASSPQGVSTEAFF.

This clone was observed a few times. The CDR3 spells CATHMWGSYNEQFF. Partial CDR3 DNA: TGTGCCACTCACATGTGGGGCAGCTACAATGAG. The rearrangement joins TRBV7-2 to TRBJ2-1, with TRBD1 as a possible D gene (5 bases). The CDR3 end falls 3 residues outside the read, so it is completed with the germline J gene. The germline V and J ends were trimmed by 10 bases and 3 bases, with 16 bases remaining between them. Germline V gene data show CDR1 as SGHTA and CDR2 as FQGNSA. CDR3 length: 14 residues.

About this clone: The sequence runs out 3 residues before the end of the CDR3; the remainder is reconstructed from the germline J gene. The rearrangement joins TRBV7-2 to TRBJ2-7; tentative D call: TRBD1 (5 bases). The CDR3 sequence is 15 residues long. CDR1 SGHTA and CDR2 FQGNSA come from the germline V gene. Trimming removed 0 bases from V and 5 bases from J, with 14 bases in between. The CDR3 is CASSLAPGIRNEQYF. CDR3 bases read: TGTGCCAGCAGCTTAGCGCCAGGGATCAGGAACGAG.

This clone was counted only a few times. The read ends 3 residues shy of where the CDR3 ends; the end is completed using the germline J gene. The chain joins TRBV7-2 to TRBJ1-5; no clear D. Per the germline V gene, CDR1 is SGHTA and CDR2 is FQGNSA. The length of the CDR3 is 13 residues. Trimming removed 5 bases at V and 8 bases at J, with 13 bases between. The DNA read from the CDR3 is TGTGCCAGCAGCAAGGAACGTAGGGAGCCC. This sequence encodes CASSKERREP. The CDR3 as a whole reads CASSKERREPQHF.

As for this clone: The CDR3 goes on 3 residues after the read ends, and that part is filled in from the germline J gene. The chain combines TRBV30 with TRBJ2-5, with D unresolved. The CDR3 is 12 residues long. In germline, CDR1 is GTSNPN, CDR2 SVGIG (reference sequence). V lost 5 bases and J lost 1, with 8 bases in between. CDR3 loop: CAWATGQETQYF. The covered CDR3 bases are TGTGCCTGGGCGACGGGCCAAGAGACC.

Concerning this clone: The CDR3 end is not reached by the read, which stops 3 residues before it; the germline J gene fills it in. The rearrangement uses TRBV7-9 and TRBJ2-7; TRBD2 aligns across 7 bases. The CDR3 sequence is 15 residues long. The V and J ends lost 1 base and 6 bases, in that order; junction bases with no gene match: 9. The germline V gene has CDR1 SEHNR and CDR2 FQNEAQ (reference sequence). The CDR3 is CASSLVASGRLEQYF. The DNA read from the CDR3 is TGTGCCAGCAGCTTAGTGGCTAGCGGTCGTCTCGAG.

This clone was observed many times. Sequencing ends 3 residues short of the CDR3 end; the germline J gene provides the rest. The chain links TRBV7-9 to TRBJ1-4, with TRBD1 identical over 10 bases. V shed 5 bases, J shed 6 bases, and the junction held 3 bases outside the gene matches. The CDR3 covers 14 residues. The germline V gene encodes CDR1 SEHNR and CDR2 FQNEAQ (reference sequence). The CDR3 region is CASSRDRGYEKLFF. The DNA read from the CDR3 is TGTGCCAGCAGCCGGGACAGGGGCTATGAAAAA.

This clone has only a few counts. Sequencing ends 3 residues short of the CDR3 end; the germline J gene provides the rest. The chain carries TRBV2 and TRBJ2-1, with D possibly TRBD1 on 5 matching bases. Germline CDR1 and CDR2: SNHLY and FYNNEI. The CDR3 extends over 12 amino acids. Trimming cost V 8 bases and J 5 bases, with 10 bases left between them. Partial CDR3 DNA: TGTGCCAGCCAAGACAGCCACAATGAG. Encoded protein: CASQDSHNE. The entire CDR3 protein reads CASQDSHNEQFF.

There are many counts of this clone. The read terminates 3 residues ahead of where the CDR3 ends, so the germline J gene completes it. The chain employs TRBV7-2 and TRBJ1-5; a possible D gene is TRBD1 (6 bases). Germline V gives CDR1 SGHTA, CDR2 FQGNSA. Trimming stripped 4 bases from V and 4 bases from J, with 11 bases between. CDR3 length: 14 amino acids. The sequenced part of the CDR3 DNA is TGTGCCAGCAGCTCCCTTCAGGGGAATCAGCCC. Encoded protein: CASSSLQGNQP. The CDR3 in full is CASSSLQGNQPQHF.

As for this clone: The CDR3 goes on 3 residues after the read ends, and that part is filled in from the germline J gene. The chain uses TRBV16 and TRBJ1-5, with D perhaps TRBD1 (6 bases). CDR1 is KGHSY and CDR2 is FQNENV in the germline V gene. Trimming shortened V by 2 bases and J by 4 bases, and 9 bases separated the two germline ends. This CDR3 is 14 amino acids long. The sequenced CDR3 bases are TGTGCCAGCAGCCAACAGGGGCGAAATCAGCCC. Protein product: CASSQQGRNQP. The whole CDR3 reads CASSQQGRNQPQHF.

About this clone: From the germline J gene comes the end of the CDR3, since the read stops 3 residues before it. The chain employs TRBV19 and TRBJ1-4, with D possibly matching TRBD1 (6 bases). This CDR3 contains 15 residues. V gave up 6 bases and J gave up 3 bases, with 14 bases separating them. The germline CDR1 and CDR2 sequences are LNHDA and SQIVND (reference sequence). The sequenced CDR3 bases are TGTGCCAGTAGCCACCGGGACACCCCTAATGAAAAA. Translation: CASSHRDTPNEK. The whole CDR3 sequence reads CASSHRDTPNEKLFF.

This clone was picked up a small number of times. The read is 3 residues too short to cover the CDR3 end, so that end is filled in from the germline J gene. V and J are TRBV11-1 and TRBJ2-1; TRBD2 agrees at 7 bases. Germline trimming cut 0 bases from V and 7 bases from J; bases unmatched to any gene: 0. CDR3 size: 13 residues. Germline values: CDR1 SGHAT, CDR2 FQDESV (reference sequence). The CDR3 is CASSLARENEQFF. CDR3 DNA (partial): TGTGCCAGCAGCTTAGCGCGGGAGAATGAG.